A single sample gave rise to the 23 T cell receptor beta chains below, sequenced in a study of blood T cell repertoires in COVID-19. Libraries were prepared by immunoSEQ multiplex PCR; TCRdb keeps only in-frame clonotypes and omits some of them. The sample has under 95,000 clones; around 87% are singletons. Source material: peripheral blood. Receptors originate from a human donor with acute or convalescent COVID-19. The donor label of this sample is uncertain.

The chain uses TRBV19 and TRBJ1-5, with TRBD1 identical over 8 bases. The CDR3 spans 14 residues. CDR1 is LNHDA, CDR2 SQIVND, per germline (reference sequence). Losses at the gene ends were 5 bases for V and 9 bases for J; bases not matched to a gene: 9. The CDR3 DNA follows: TGTGCCAGTAGTTCCGGGACAGGAGTGACGCCCCAGCATTTT. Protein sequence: CASSSGTGVTPQHF.

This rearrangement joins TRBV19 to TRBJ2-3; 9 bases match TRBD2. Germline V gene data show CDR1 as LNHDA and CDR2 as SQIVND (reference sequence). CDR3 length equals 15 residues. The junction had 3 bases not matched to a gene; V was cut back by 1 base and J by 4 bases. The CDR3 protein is CASSIGAGGPDTQYF. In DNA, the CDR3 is TGTGCCAGTAGTATAGGAGCGGGGGGTCCAGATACGCAGTATTTT.

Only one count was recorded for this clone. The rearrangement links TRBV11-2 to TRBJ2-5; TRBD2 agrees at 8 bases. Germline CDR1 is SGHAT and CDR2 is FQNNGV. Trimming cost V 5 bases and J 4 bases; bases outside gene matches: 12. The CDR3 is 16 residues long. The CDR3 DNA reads TGTGCCAGCAGCCCGAGGGGGGCGGGGGGCGGAGAGACCCAGTACTTC. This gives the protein CASSPRGAGGGETQYF.

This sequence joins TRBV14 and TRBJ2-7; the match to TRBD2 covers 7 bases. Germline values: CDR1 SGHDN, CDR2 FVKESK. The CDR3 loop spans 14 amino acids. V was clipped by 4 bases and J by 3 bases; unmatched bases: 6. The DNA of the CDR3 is TGTGCCAGCAGCCCCACCCCGGGGGGCTACGAGCAGTACTTC. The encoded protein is CASSPTPGGYEQYF.

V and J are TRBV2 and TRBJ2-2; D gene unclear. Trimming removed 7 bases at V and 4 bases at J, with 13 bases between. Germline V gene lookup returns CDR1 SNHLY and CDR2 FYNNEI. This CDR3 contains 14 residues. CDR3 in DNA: TGTGCCAGCACGATAGAATACTCCACCGGGGAGCTGTTTTTT. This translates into CASTIEYSTGELFF. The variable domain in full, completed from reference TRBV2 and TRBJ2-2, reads EPEVTQTPSHQVTQMGQEVILRCVPISNHLYFYWYRQILGQKVEFLVSFYNNEISEKSEIFDDQFSVERPDGSNFTLKIRSTKLEDSAMYFCASTIEYSTGELFFGEGSRLTVL.

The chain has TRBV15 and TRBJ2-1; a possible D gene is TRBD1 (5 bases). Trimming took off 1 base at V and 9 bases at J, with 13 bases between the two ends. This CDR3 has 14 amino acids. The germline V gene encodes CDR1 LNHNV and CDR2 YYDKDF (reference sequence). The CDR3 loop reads CATSRGQGKPEQFF. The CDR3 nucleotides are TGTGCCACCAGCAGAGGGCAGGGAAAACCTGAGCAGTTCTTC. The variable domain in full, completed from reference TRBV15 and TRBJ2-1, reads DAMVIQNPRYQVTQFGKPVTLSCSQTLNHNVMYWYQQKSSQAPKLLFHYYDKDFNNEADTPDNFQSRRPNTSFCFLDIRSPGLGDTAMYLCATSRGQGKPEQFFGPGTRLTVL.

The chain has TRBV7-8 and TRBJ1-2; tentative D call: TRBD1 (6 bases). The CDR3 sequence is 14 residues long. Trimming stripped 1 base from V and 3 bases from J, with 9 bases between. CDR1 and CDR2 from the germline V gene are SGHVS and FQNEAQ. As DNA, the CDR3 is TGTGCCAGCAGCTTAGAAAACAGGGACTATGGCTACACCTTC. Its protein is CASSLENRDYGYTF.

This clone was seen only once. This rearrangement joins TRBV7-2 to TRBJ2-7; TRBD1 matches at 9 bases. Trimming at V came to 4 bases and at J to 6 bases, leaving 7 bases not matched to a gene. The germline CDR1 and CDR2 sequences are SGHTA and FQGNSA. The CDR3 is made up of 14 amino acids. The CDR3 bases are TGTGCCAGCAGCTCCACAGGGGGCGCGGGCGAGCAGTACTTC. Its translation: CASSSTGGAGEQYF.

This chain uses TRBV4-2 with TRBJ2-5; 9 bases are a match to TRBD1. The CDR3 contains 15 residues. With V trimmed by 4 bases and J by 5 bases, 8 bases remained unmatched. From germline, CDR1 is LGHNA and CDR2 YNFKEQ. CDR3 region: CASSLQTGGRETQYF. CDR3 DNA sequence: TGTGCCAGCAGCCTACAGACAGGGGGTCGGGAGACCCAGTACTTC.

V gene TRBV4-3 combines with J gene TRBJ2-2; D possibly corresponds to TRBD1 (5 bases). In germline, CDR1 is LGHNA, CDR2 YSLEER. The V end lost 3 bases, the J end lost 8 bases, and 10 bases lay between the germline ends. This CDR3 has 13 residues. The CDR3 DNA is TGCGCCAGCAGCCAGACAGCTATTGGGGAGCTGTTTTTT. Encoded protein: CASSQTAIGELFF.

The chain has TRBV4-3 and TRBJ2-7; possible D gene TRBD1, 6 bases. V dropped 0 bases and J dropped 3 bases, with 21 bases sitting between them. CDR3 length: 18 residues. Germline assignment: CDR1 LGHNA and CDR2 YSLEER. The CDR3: CASSQEGRLGALGYEQYF. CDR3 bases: TGCGCCAGCAGCCAAGAAGGGCGATTGGGGGCGCTGGGCTACGAGCAGTACTTC.

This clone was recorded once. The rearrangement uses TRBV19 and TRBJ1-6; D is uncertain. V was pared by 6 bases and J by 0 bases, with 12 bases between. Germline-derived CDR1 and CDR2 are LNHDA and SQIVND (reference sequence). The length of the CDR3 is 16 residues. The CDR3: CASRDYGSSYNSPLHF. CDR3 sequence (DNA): TGTGCCAGTAGGGATTACGGGAGCTCCTATAATTCACCCCTCCACTTT.

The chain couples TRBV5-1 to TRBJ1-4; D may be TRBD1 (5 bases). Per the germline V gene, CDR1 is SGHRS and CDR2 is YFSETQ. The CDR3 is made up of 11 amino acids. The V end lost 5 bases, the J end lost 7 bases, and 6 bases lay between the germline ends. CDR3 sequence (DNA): TGCGCCAGCAGGGGGGGTGAAAAACTGTTTTTT. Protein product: CASRGGEKLFF. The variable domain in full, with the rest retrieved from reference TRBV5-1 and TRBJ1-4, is KAGVTQTPRYLIKTRGQQVTLSCSPISGHRSVSWYQQTPGQGLQFLFEYFSETQRNKGNFPGRFSGRQFSNSRSEMNVSTLELGDSALYLCASRGGEKLFFGSGTQLSVL.

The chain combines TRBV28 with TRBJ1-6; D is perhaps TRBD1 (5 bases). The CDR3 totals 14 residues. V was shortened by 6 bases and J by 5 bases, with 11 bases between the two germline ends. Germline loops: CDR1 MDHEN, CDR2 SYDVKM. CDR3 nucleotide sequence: TGTGCCAGCAGCCCCACGGACAATAATTCACCCCTCCACTTT. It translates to CASSPTDNNSPLHF.

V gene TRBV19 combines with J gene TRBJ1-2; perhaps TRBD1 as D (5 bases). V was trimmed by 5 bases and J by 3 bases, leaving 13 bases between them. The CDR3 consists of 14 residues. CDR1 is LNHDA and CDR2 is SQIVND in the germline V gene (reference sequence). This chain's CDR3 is CASSSILRDYGYTF. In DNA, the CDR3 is TGTGCCAGTAGTTCCATCCTCAGGGACTATGGCTACACCTTC.

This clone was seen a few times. The CDR3 DNA sequence: TGTGCCAGCAGCTTCGGGACAGGGGGCGTCCTAATCAATCAGCCCCAGCATTTT. Translation gives CASSFGTGGVLINQPQHF. The chain uses TRBV7-9 and TRBJ1-5; 12 nucleotides match TRBD1. Germline values: CDR1 SEHNR, CDR2 FQNEAQ (reference sequence). The junction had 9 bases not matched to a gene; V was cut back by 3 bases and J by 3 bases. This CDR3 has 18 amino acids.

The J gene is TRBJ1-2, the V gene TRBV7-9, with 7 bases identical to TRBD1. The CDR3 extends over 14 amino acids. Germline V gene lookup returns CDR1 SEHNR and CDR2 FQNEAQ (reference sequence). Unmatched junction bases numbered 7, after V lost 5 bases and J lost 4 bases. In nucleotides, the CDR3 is TGTGCCAGCAGCCAATCGACAGGGCCCTATGGCTACACCTTC. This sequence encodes CASSQSTGPYGYTF.

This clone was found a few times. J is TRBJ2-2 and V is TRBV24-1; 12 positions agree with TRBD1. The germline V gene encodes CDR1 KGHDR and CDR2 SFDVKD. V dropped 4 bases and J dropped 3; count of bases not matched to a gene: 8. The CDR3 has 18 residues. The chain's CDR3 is CATSDPGTGGIYTGELFF. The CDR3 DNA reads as TGTGCCACCAGTGACCCCGGGACAGGGGGCATCTACACCGGGGAGCTGTTTTTT.

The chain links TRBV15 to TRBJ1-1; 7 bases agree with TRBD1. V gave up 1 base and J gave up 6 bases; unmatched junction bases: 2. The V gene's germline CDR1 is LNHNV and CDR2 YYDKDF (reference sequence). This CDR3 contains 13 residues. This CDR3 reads CATSRATGAEAFF. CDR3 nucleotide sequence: TGTGCCACCAGCAGAGCTACAGGGGCTGAAGCTTTCTTT. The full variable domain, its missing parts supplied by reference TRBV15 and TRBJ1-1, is DAMVIQNPRYQVTQFGKPVTLSCSQTLNHNVMYWYQQKSSQAPKLLFHYYDKDFNNEADTPDNFQSRRPNTSFCFLDIRSPGLGDTAMYLCATSRATGAEAFFGQGTRLTVV.

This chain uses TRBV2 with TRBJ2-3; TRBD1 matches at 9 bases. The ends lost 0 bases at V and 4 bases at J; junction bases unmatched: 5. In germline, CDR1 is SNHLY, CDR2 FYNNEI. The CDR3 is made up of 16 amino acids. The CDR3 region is CASSEAWTGDADTQYF. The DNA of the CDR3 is TGTGCCAGCAGTGAAGCTTGGACAGGGGACGCAGATACGCAGTATTTT.

DNA of the CDR3: TGTGCCAGCAGTGAAGGTCTCAGGGTCTACGAGCAGTACTTC. As protein: CASSEGLRVYEQYF. This chain links TRBV2 with TRBJ2-7, with D possibly being TRBD1 (5 bases). Per germline, CDR1 SNHLY and CDR2 FYNNEI. Trimming cost V 1 base and J 3 bases, with 10 bases left between them. The CDR3 has 14 residues.

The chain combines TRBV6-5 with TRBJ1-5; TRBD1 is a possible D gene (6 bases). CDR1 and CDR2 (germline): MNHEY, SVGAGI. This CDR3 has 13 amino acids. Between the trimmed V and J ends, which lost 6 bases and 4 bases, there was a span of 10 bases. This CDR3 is CASSVTGNQPQHF. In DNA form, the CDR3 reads TGTGCCAGCAGCGTTACAGGGAATCAGCCCCAGCATTTT.

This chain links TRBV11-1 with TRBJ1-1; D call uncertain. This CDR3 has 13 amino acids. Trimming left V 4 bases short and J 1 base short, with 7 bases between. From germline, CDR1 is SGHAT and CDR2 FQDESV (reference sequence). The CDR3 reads CASSSNQNTEAFF. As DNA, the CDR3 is TGTGCCAGCAGCTCCAATCAGAACACTGAAGCTTTCTTT.